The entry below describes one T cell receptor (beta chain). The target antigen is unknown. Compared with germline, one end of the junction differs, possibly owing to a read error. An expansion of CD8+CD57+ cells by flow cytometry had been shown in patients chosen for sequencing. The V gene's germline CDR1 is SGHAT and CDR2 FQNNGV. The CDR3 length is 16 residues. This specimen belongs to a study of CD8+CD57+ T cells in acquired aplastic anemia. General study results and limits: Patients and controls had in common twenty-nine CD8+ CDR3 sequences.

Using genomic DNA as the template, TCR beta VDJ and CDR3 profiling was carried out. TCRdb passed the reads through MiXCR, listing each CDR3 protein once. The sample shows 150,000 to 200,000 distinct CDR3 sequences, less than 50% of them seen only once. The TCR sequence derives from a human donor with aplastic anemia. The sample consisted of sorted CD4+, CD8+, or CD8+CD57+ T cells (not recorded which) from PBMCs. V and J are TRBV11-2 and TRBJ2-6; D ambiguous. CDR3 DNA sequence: TGTGCAAGCAGCCCCCCCGACCTCTCTGGGGCCAACGTCCTGACTTTC. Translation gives CASSPPDLSGANVLTF.